This T cell receptor beta chain stems from a study of T cell responses to AZD1222 COVID-19 vaccine. Study-level points and caveats: Only a handful of AZD1222 recipients were seropositive at baseline. It should be noted that donors were predominantly white British and more often female, and clonal diversity was possibly underestimated. Increases in Spike-specific TCR breadth and depth were seen after two AZD1222 doses.

TCRdb's copy holds only in-frame clones and misses some; the assay was immunoSEQ multiplex PCR. The table records about 140,000 clones, 80% to 95% of them present only once. Trimming cost V 6 bases and J 2 bases; bases outside gene matches: 15. Germline V gives CDR1 MDHEN, CDR2 SYDVKM. The CDR3 extends over 18 amino acids. On this clone: Antigen specificity is unknown.

This TCR was sampled from an adult who received the AZD1222 COVID-19 vaccine. The source was peripheral blood, collected 28 days after the second AZD1222 dose. The chain uses TRBV28 and TRBJ2-7; 11 positions match TRBD2. CDR3 DNA sequence: TGTGCCAGCAGAGGTGGGAGACTAGCGGGAAGGTCCCCCTACGAGCAGTACTTC. Protein: CASRGGRLAGRSPYEQYF.